The 9 T cell receptor beta chains listed next were all sequenced from one sample in a study of blood T cell repertoires in COVID-19. Profiled with immunoSEQ multiplex PCR; TCRdb holds only in-frame clones, not every one. The table records 110,000 to 150,000 clones, 90% of them present only once. Specimen: peripheral blood. These receptor sequences come from a woman older than 75 with acute or convalescent COVID-19.

The chain joins TRBV5-1 to TRBJ1-4; no reliable D call. The CDR3 sequence is 14 residues long. Trimming took 0 bases from V and 4 from J, leaving 7 bases between them. Germline V lookup: CDR1 SGHRS, CDR2 YFSETQ. The CDR3 spells CASSLDPGNEKLFF. The CDR3 region has the DNA TGCGCCAGCAGCTTGGACCCGGGTAATGAAAAACTGTTTTTT. The full variable domain, its missing parts supplied by reference TRBV5-1 and TRBJ1-4, is KAGVTQTPRYLIKTRGQQVTLSCSPISGHRSVSWYQQTPGQGLQFLFEYFSETQRNKGNFPGRFSGRQFSNSRSEMNVSTLELGDSALYLCASSLDPGNEKLFFGSGTQLSVL.

This rearrangement joins TRBV6-5 to TRBJ2-1; 9 bases agree with TRBD2. CDR3 length: 14 amino acids. J gave up 6 bases and V 6 bases, and 6 bases lay outside the gene matches. Per germline, CDR1 MNHEY and CDR2 SVGAGI. CDR3 nucleotides: TGTGCCAGCAGGATTAGCGGGGGACGCAATGAGCAGTTCTTC. This translates into CASRISGGRNEQFF.

V usage is TRBV3-1 (or the pseudogene TRBV3-2) and J usage is TRBJ2-7, with 9 positions matching TRBD1. V trimming: 1 base; J trimming: 3 bases; junction bases outside the gene matches: 4. Per the germline V gene, CDR1 is LGHDT and CDR2 is YNNKEL (reference sequence). The CDR3 runs 15 residues. This CDR3 reads CASSQGTGDYYEQYF. As DNA, the CDR3 is TGTGCCAGCAGCCAAGGGACAGGGGACTACTACGAGCAGTACTTC.

This clone was seen once. This chain joins TRBV6-5 and TRBJ1-5; perhaps TRBD1 as D (6 bases). This CDR3 comprises 15 residues. V was pared by 2 bases and J by 1 base, with 9 bases between. The V gene's germline CDR1 is MNHEY and CDR2 SVGAGI. The CDR3 nucleotides are TGTGCCAGCAGTTACACAGGGTCGAGCAATCAGCCCCAGCATTTT. Amino acid sequence: CASSYTGSSNQPQHF.

The chain uses TRBV6-6 and TRBJ1-1, with D unresolved. CDR1 and CDR2 from the germline V gene are MNHNY and SVGAGI (reference sequence). CDR3 size: 13 residues. The V end was cut by 5 bases, the J end by 4 bases, with 11 bases between. CDR3 sequence reads: CASSTSVVTEAFF. CDR3 nucleotide sequence: TGTGCCAGCAGTACGTCAGTTGTCACTGAAGCTTTCTTT.

This clone came up a few times. V gene TRBV9 combines with J gene TRBJ1-3; TRBD1 matches 12 bases. J lost 1 base, V lost 0 bases, and 5 bases had no gene match. CDR3 size: 18 residues. CDR1 and CDR2 from the germline V gene are SGDLS and YYNGEE. This chain's CDR3 is CASSVGEGQGASGNTIYF. CDR3 DNA: TGTGCCAGCAGCGTAGGTGAGGGACAGGGGGCATCTGGAAACACCATATATTTT.

The chain uses TRBV30 and TRBJ1-2, with TRBD1 matching over 10 bases. The J segment lost 5 bases and the V segment lost 8 bases, leaving 8 bases of the junction unmatched. The length of the CDR3 is 13 residues. Germline V CDR1 and CDR2: GTSNPN, SVGIG (reference sequence). CDR3 sequence: CAGPGQGKYGYTF. CDR3 coding DNA: TGTGCCGGACCGGGACAGGGGAAATATGGCTACACCTTC.

The chain uses TRBV11-3 and TRBJ1-1; a weak D match, TRBD1 (5 bases). Trimming pared 7 bases from V and 4 bases from J, leaving 13 bases between. Germline-derived CDR1 and CDR2 are SGHNT and YENEEA. The CDR3 length is 13 residues. CDR3 in DNA: TGTGCCAGCATCCGCGGGGCGACCACTGAAGCTTTCTTT. Translating gives CASIRGATTEAFF.

V gene TRBV11-2 combines with J gene TRBJ2-7, with 7 bases that match TRBD1. The V and J ends lost 0 bases and 3 bases, in that order; junction bases with no gene match: 5. Germline V lookup: CDR1 SGHAT, CDR2 FQNNGV. The CDR3 has 15 residues. The DNA for the CDR3 is TGTGCCAGCAGCTTAGACACAGGGGCCCTCTACGAGCAGTACTTC. The encoded protein is CASSLDTGALYEQYF.